This T cell receptor (beta chain) was captured by sequencing in a study of shared clonotypes between healthy human individuals. Assay: immunoSEQ multiplex PCR; the TCRdb copy retains only in-frame clones and omits some. The sample has almost 750,000 clones, 72% seen once; the top ten hold around 1.8%. V dropped 3 bases and J dropped 5 bases, with 11 bases sitting between them. The CDR3 loop spans 13 amino acids. CDR1 is SGHRS, CDR2 YFSETQ, per germline. The TCR originated in a woman in her 30s in good health. Sequencing input: memory CD4+ T cells sorted from blood. Subset described: CD45RA-negative fraction. This rearrangement joins TRBV5-1 to TRBJ2-5; D remains ambiguous. The CDR3 bases are TGCGCCAGCAGCTCAAACTTCGGGGAGACCCAGTACTTC. It translates to CASSSNFGETQYF. Filled out from reference TRBV5-1 and TRBJ2-5, the complete variable domain reads KAGVTQTPRYLIKTRGQQVTLSCSPISGHRSVSWYQQTPGQGLQFLFEYFSETQRNKGNFPGRFSGRQFSNSRSEMNVSTLELGDSALYLCASSSNFGETQYFGPGTRLLVL.